A selection of T cell receptor beta chains follows, all from one sample in a study of blood T cell repertoires in COVID-19. The data were produced by immunoSEQ multiplex PCR, yet TCRdb's version contains in-frame clones alone and is incomplete. The sample has roughly 250,000 clones, about 80% seen once. Sequencing was performed on peripheral blood. These TCRs come from a woman of 80 years or more with acute or convalescent COVID-19. CDR3s include the opening cysteine and the closing phenylalanine or tryptophan. A D gene is named only where the DNA matches it firmly. The size field is filled for only some rows; it gives once, few, many or a size class.

TRBD2	TRBV5-6	TRBJ2-3	once	CASSAGTIPSTDTQYF	TGTGCCAGCAGCGCCGGGACTATCCCCTCCACAGATACGCAGTATTTT
TRBD1	TRBV27	TRBJ1-6	-	CASSSGDRGYNSPLHF	TGTGCCAGCAGTTCAGGGGACAGGGGGTATAATTCACCCCTCCACTTT
-	TRBV7-2	TRBJ2-5	-	CASSPGLQETQYF	TGTGCCAGCAGCCCGGGACTCCAAGAGACCCAGTACTTC
TRBD2	TRBV7-3	TRBJ2-5	-	CASSSSGGAPKTQYF	TGTGCCAGCAGCTCTAGCGGGGGGGCTCCAAAGACCCAGTACTTC
TRBD1	TRBV25-1	TRBJ1-6	-	CASFGHRQGSSYNSPLHF	TGTGCCAGCTTCGGTCACAGACAGGGGTCGTCCTATAATTCACCCCTCCACTTT
TRBD2	TRBV7-3	TRBJ2-1	-	CASSLGGGGSGVNNEQFF	TGTGCCAGCAGCTTAGGCGGGGGAGGGAGCGGGGTAAACAATGAGCAGTTCTTC
-	TRBV11-3	TRBJ2-2	-	CASSPRTDLTTGELFF	TGTGCCAGCAGCCCTAGGACAGATCTCACCACCGGGGAGCTGTTTTTT
-	TRBV6-5	TRBJ2-7	few	CASGIGGREQYF	TGTGCCAGCGGTATTGGGGGCCGCGAGCAGTACTTC
-	TRBV7-8	TRBJ1-5	-	CASSLATGSQPQHF	TGTGCCAGCAGCTTAGCTACAGGGAGTCAGCCCCAGCATTTT
TRBD2	TRBV24-1	TRBJ2-3	-	CATSENPGLGKDTQYF	TGTGCCACCAGTGAGAATCCGGGACTAGGGAAGGATACGCAGTATTTT